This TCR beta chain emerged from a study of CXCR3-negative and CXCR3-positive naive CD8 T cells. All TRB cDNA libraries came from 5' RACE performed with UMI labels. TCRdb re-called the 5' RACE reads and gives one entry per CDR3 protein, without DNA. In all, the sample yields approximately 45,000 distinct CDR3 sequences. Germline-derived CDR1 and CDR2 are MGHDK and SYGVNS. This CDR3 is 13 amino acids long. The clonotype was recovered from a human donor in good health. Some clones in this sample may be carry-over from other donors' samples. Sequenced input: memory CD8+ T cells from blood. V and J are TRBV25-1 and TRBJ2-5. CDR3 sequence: CASSASDRGTQYF.